This T cell receptor (beta chain) was sequenced during a study of cytotoxic CD8 clonotypes in ibrutinib-treated CLL. Here immunoSEQ multiplex PCR was the method, and the copy in TCRdb shows in-frame clones only, minus some. The sample includes hundreds of thousands of clones, roughly 85% of them seen just once. CDR3 size: 14 residues. The V and J ends lost 4 bases and 7 bases respectively, with 14 bases between them. The germline CDR1 and CDR2 sequences are MGHRA and YSYEKL. Worth noting for this clone: Its matching antigen is unknown.

Study-level results: Progressing patients had sampling times that differed from those of sustained-remission patients. Baseline levels were approached again at progression, after clonality had risen at ibrutinib response. At baseline, clonality was higher than in age-matched healthy donors and correlated with CD8+ counts.

The source was PBMCs, collected before ibrutinib treatment. The receptor comes from a human donor with chronic lymphocytic leukemia. V gene TRBV4-1 combines with J gene TRBJ2-1; unclear D gene. The CDR3 region has the DNA TGCGCCAGCAGCCCAGGACGGAACCGGAATGAGCAGTTCTTC. Amino acids: CASSPGRNRNEQFF.